This record concerns one T cell receptor beta chain sequence. Its target is unknown. The sample originates from a study of cytomegalovirus exposure and HLA in healthy donors. Study-wide findings and caveats: About 87% or about 30% of the time was how often most TCR beta V segments were productive, according to an earlier analysis.

The germline V gene has CDR1 SGHTA and CDR2 FQGNSA. CDR3 size: 13 residues. V shed 3 bases and J shed 1 base, with 6 bases lying between them. Both 60 Vbeta primers and 13 Jbeta primers went into the PCR. Method: immunoSEQ multiplex PCR; TCRdb's copy keeps in-frame clones and lacks some. Seen here are 120,000 or so clones, about 78% observed once, and the top ten hold more than 1%. The TCR sequence derives from a female donor in good health and CMV-seronegative. Input material: PBMCs. The V gene is TRBV7-2, the J gene TRBJ1-1; D is unclear. The DNA for the CDR3 is TGTGCCAGCAGCTTGCGAAGGAACACTGAAGCTTTCTTT. Encoded protein: CASSLRRNTEAFF.